This T cell receptor (beta chain) was captured in a study of shared clonotypes between healthy human individuals. V lost 5 bases, J lost 4 bases, and 13 bases stayed unmatched. There are 17 residues in the CDR3. Germline V CDR1 and CDR2: SGHNT, YENEEA. Here immunoSEQ multiplex PCR was the method, and the copy in TCRdb shows in-frame clones only, minus some. The sample carries over a million clones, roughly 96% recorded once. Sequencing used naive CD4+ T cells sorted from blood. Subset defined: CD45RA+ positively selected. J is TRBJ2-3 and V is TRBV11-3, with 9 bases that match TRBD1. The receptor was isolated from a young man in good health. CDR3 loop: CASSNPDTGGFSDTQYF. The CDR3, as DNA: TGTGCCAGCAGCAACCCCGATACAGGGGGCTTCTCAGATACGCAGTATTTT.